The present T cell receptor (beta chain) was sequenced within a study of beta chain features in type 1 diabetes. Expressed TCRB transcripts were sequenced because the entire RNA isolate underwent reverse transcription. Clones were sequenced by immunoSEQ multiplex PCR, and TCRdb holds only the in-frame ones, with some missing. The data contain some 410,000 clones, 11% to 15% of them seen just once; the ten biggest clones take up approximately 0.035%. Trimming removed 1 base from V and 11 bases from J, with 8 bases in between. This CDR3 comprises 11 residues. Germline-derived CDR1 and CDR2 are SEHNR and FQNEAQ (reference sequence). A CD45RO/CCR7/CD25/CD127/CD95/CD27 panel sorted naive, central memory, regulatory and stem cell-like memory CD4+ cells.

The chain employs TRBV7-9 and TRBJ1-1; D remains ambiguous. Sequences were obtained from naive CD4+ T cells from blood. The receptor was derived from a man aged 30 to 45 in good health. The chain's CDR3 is CASSLVDAAFF. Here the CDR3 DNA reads TGTGCCAGCAGCTTAGTAGATGCTGCTTTCTTT.